This T cell receptor beta chain was found in a study of T-cell reconstitution after alpha-beta-depleted transplantation in children. The study's findings and limits: Newly produced T cells mostly accounted for T-cell counts and diversity one year post-transplant. The study reportedly traced alpha-beta T cells about two months after transplant to several hundred expanded graft clones.

The TCRbeta library was prepared with unique molecular identifiers. TCRdb processed the PCR reads anew with MiXCR; each CDR3 protein has one entry. The table has hundreds of thousands of distinct CDR3 sequences, about an eighth seen once. This clonotype showed up many times. Its antigen is undetermined. V dropped 4 bases and J dropped 1 base, with 16 bases sitting between them. CDR1 is LGHDT and CDR2 is YNNKEL in the germline V gene (reference sequence). This CDR3 comprises 16 residues. The chain couples TRBV3-1 to TRBJ1-1, with no clear D. This TCR derives from a girl aged 2 to 9 with congenital amegakaryocytic thrombocytopenia, due to receive a stem cell transplant. This specimen was PBMCs, taken before TCRalphabeta/CD19-depleted stem cell transplant. CDR3 bases: TGTGCCAGCAGCCTAACACCCGGGTCATGGAACACTGAAGCTTTCTTT. Protein: CASSLTPGSWNTEAFF. The complete variable domain, with remaining parts taken from reference TRBV3-1 and TRBJ1-1, reads DTAVSQTPKYLVTQMGNDKSIKCEQNLGHDTMYWYKQDSKKFLKIMFSYNNKELIINETVPNRFSPKSPDKAHLNLHINSLELGDSAVYFCASSLTPGSWNTEAFFGQGTRLTVV.